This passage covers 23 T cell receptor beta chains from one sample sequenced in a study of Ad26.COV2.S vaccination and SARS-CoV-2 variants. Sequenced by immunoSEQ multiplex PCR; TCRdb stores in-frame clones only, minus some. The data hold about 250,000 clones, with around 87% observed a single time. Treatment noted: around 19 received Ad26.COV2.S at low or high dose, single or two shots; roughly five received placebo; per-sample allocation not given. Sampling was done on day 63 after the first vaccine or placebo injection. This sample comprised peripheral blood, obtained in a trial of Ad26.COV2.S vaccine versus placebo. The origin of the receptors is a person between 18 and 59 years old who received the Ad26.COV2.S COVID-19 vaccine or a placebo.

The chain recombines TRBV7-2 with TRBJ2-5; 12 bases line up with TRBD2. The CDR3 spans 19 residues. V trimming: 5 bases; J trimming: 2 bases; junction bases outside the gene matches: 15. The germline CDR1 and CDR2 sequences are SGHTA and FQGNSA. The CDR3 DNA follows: TGTGCCAGCAGCCCCAGGGGCGGACTAGCGGGGACTAATCAAGAGACCCAGTACTTC. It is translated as CASSPRGGLAGTNQETQYF.

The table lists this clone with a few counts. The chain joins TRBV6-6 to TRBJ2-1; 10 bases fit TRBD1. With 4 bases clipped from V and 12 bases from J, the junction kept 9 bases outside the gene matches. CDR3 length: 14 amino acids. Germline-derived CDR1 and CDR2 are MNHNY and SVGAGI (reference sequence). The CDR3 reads CASSFDRGQGRQFF. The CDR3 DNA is TGTGCCAGCAGTTTTGACAGGGGGCAAGGTAGGCAGTTCTTC.

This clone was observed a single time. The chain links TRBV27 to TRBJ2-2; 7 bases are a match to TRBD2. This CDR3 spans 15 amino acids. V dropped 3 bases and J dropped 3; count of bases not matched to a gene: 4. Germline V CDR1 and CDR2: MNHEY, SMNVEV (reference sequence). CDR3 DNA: TGTGCCAGCAGTTTTAGACTAGCCGACACCGGGGAGCTGTTTTTT. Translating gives CASSFRLADTGELFF.

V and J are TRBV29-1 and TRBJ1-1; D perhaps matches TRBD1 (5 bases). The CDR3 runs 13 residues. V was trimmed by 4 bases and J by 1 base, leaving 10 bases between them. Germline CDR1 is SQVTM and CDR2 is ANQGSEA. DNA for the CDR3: TGCAGCGTTGGTCAGGGTCGGAACACTGAAGCTTTCTTT. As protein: CSVGQGRNTEAFF. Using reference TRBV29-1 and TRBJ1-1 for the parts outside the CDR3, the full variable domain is SAVISQKPSRDICQRGTSLTIQCQVDSQVTMMFWYRQQPGQSLTLIATANQGSEATYESGFVIDKFPISRPNLTFSTLTVSNMSPEDSSIYLCSVGQGRNTEAFFGQGTRLTVV.

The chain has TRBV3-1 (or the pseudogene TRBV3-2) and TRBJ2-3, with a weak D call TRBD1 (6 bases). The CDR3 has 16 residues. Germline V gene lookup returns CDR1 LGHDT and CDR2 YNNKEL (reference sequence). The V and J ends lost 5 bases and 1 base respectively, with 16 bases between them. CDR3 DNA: TGTGCCAGCAGCTCACAGGGTTCACTCGGCACAGATACGCAGTATTTT. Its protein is CASSSQGSLGTDTQYF.

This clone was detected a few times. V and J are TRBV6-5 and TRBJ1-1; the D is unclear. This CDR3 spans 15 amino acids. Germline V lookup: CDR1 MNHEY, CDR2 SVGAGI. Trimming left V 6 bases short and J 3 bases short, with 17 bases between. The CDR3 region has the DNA TGTGCCAGCAGGGGAATGGGTTTGGCGGACACTGAAGCTTTCTTT. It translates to CASRGMGLADTEAFF.

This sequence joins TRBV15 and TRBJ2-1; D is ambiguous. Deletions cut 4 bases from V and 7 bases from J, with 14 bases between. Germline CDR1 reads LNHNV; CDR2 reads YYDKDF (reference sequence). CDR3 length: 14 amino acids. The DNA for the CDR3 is TGTGCCACCAGCAAGATGACGGCCGCGAATGAGCAGTTCTTC. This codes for CATSKMTAANEQFF.

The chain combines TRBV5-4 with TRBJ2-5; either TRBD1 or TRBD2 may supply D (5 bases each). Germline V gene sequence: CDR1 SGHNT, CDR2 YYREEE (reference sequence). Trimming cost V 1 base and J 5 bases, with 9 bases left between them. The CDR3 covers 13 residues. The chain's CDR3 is CASSLYEGETQYF. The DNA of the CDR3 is TGTGCCAGCAGCTTGTATGAGGGGGAGACCCAGTACTTC.

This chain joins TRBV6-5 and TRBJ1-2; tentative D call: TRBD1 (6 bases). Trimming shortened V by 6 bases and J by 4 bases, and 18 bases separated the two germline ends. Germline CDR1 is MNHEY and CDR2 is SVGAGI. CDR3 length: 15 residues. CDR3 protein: CASSSPGRGSYGYTF. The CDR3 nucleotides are TGTGCCAGCAGCTCCCCCGGCAGGGGATCCTATGGCTACACCTTC.

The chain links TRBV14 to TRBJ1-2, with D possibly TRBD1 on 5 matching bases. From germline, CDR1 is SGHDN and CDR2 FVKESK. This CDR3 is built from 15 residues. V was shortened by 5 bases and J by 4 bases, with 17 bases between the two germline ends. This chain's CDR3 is CASSSRGAEFYGYTF. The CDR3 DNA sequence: TGTGCCAGCAGCTCGCGAGGGGCGGAATTCTATGGCTACACCTTC.

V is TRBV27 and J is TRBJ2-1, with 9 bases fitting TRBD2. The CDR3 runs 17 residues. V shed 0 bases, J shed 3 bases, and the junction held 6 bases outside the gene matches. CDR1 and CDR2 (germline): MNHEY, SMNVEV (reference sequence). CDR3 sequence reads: CASSLSRLAGDYNEQFF. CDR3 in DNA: TGTGCCAGCAGTTTATCGAGATTAGCGGGAGACTACAATGAGCAGTTCTTC.

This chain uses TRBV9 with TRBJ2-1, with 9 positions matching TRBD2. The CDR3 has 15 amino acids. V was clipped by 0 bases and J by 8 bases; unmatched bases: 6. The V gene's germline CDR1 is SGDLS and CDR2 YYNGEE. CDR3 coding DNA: TGTGCCAGCAGCGTAGGTCTTAGCGGGAGTGATGAGCAGTTCTTC. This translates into CASSVGLSGSDEQFF.

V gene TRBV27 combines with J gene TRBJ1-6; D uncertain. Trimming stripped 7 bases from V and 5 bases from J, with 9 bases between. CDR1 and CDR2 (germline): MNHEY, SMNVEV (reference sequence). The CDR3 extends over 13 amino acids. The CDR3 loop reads CASKSGDNSPLHF. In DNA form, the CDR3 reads TGTGCCAGCAAATCCGGGGATAATTCACCCCTCCACTTT.

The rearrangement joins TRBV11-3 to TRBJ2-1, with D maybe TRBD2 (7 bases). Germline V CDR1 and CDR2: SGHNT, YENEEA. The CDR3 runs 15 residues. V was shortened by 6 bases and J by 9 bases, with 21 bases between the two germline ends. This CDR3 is CASSGPGGGWGEQFF. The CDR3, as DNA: TGTGCCAGCAGTGGGCCAGGCGGGGGCTGGGGTGAGCAGTTCTTC.

CDR3 coding DNA: TGTGCCAGCAGCGCCTCGGACAGGGGGTACGGGGAGCTGTTTTTT. It yields the protein CASSASDRGYGELFF. The chain links TRBV7-3 to TRBJ2-2; 10 bases align to TRBD1. The V and J ends lost 5 bases and 7 bases, in that order; junction bases with no gene match: 7. CDR1 and CDR2 from the germline V gene are SGHTA and FQGTGA. This CDR3 has 15 residues.

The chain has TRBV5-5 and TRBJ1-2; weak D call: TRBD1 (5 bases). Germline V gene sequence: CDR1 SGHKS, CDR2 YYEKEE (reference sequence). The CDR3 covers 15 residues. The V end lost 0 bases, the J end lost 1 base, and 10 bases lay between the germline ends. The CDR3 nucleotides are TGTGCCAGCAGCTTGGGGGGCCCTCGTAACTATGGCTACACCTTC. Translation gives CASSLGGPRNYGYTF.

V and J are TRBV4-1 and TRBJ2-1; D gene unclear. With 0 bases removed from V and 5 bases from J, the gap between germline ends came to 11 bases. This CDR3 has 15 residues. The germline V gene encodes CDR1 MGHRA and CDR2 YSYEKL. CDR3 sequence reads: CASSQDRSRDNEQFF. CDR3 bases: TGCGCCAGCAGCCAAGATCGTAGCCGAGACAATGAGCAGTTCTTC.

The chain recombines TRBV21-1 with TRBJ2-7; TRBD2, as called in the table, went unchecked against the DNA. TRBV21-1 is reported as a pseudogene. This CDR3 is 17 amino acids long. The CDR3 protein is CASRPGTSGRRAYEQYF. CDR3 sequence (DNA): TGTGCCAGCAGACCGGGGACTAGCGGGAGGAGAGCCTACGAGCAGTACTTC.

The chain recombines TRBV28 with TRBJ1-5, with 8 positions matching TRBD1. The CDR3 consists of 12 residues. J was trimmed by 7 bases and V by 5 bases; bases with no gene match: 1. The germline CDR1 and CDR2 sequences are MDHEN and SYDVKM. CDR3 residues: CASSGTGQPQHF. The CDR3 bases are TGTGCCAGCAGTGGGACAGGACAGCCCCAGCATTTT.

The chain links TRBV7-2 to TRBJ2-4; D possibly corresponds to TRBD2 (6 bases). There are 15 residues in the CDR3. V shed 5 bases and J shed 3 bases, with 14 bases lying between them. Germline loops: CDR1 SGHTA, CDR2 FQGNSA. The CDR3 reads CASSPQREVKNIQYF. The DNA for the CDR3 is TGTGCCAGCAGCCCGCAAAGGGAGGTCAAAAACATTCAGTACTTC. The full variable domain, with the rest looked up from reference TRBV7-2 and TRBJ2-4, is GAGVSQSPSNKVTEKGKDVELRCDPISGHTALYWYRQSLGQGLEFLIYFQGNSAPDKSGLPSDRFSAERTGGSVSTLTIQRTQQEDSAVYLCASSPQREVKNIQYFGAGTRLSVL.

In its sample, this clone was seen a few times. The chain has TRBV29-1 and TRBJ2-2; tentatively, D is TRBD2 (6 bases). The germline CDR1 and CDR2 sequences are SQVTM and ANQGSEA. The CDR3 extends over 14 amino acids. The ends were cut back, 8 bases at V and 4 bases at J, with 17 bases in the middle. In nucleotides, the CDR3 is TGCAGCACTGCCGATTTGGGGGGCACCGGGGAGCTGTTTTTT. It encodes CSTADLGGTGELFF.

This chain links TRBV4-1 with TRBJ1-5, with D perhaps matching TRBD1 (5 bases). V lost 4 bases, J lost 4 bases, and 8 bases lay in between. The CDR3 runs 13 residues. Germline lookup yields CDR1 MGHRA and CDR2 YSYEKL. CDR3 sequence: CASSRQTNQPQHF. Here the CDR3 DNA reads TGCGCCAGCAGCCGACAGACAAATCAGCCCCAGCATTTT.

For the CDR3, the DNA is TGTGCCAGCAGTTTGGGGAGGACAGGTTGGGGCGAGCAGTACTTC. As protein: CASSLGRTGWGEQYF. The V and J genes are TRBV27 and TRBJ2-7; D possibly corresponds to TRBD1 (7 bases). Trimming removed 3 bases at V and 6 bases at J, with 18 bases between. The CDR3 totals 15 residues. The V gene's germline CDR1 is MNHEY and CDR2 SMNVEV (reference sequence).